The rows below give T cell receptor beta chains drawn from one sample of a study of shared clonotypes between healthy human individuals. Profiled with immunoSEQ multiplex PCR; TCRdb holds only in-frame clones, not every one. This sample has about 2.1 million clones, with just over 90% found just once. Sequencing was performed on naive CD8+ T cells from PBMCs. The source of these receptors is a man younger than 30 in good health. Some clones in this sample may be carry-over from other donors' samples. CDR3s include the opening cysteine and the closing phenylalanine or tryptophan. Clone size is stated in some rows and not others, as once, few, many or a class when expanded.

-	TRBJ2-5	TRBV7-9	CASSLGLGGEMSETQYF
-	TRBJ1-1	TRBV14	CASSFRSREAEAFF
-	TRBJ2-1	TRBV11-3	CASSLNPRYEQFF
-	TRBJ2-7	TRBV6-5	CASSSGKAGEQYF
-	TRBJ2-7	TRBV28	CASSFVGYEQYF
-	TRBJ2-1	TRBV2	CASSPRGAGDYLNEQFF
-	TRBJ2-4	TRBV10-3	CAISESGGTESAKNIQYF
-	TRBJ2-2	TRBV4-2	CASSPIAGASGELFF
-	TRBJ1-1	TRBV19	CAARGGLPLFTEAFF
-	TRBJ2-3	TRBV28	CASSPGQGTDTQYF
-	TRBJ1-2	TRBV29-1	CSVVGNHGGYTF
-	TRBJ1-2	TRBV9	CASSVDSRYYGYTF
-	TRBJ2-5	TRBV5-4	CAYQWSGPLQETQYF
-	TRBJ2-5	TRBV6-5	CASSLGDRGRPETQYF
-	TRBJ2-3	TRBV11-2	CASSILLAGGLDTQYF
-	TRBJ2-5	TRBV27	CASSLSLAGSETQYF
-	TRBJ1-2	TRBV27	CASSPTVNYGYTF
-	TRBJ2-7	TRBV25-1	CASSELGEQYF
once	TRBJ2-2	TRBV27	CASSHPGLAAGTGELFF
-	TRBJ2-1	TRBV28	CASSIGAVGFF
-	TRBJ2-1	TRBV2	CASSERQEYYNEQFF
-	TRBJ1-3	TRBV30	CAWTPWRGPGNTIYF
-	TRBJ2-1	TRBV6-5	CASSYGLADYNEQFF
-	TRBJ2-7	TRBV5-1	CASSLFPKEREKGYEQYF
-	TRBJ1-5	TRBV19	CASSIREQNAFQHF
-	TRBJ1-4	TRBV12-2	CASRSDPGTVNEKLFF
-	TRBJ2-1	TRBV7-9	CASSLIIVGSYNEQFF
once	TRBJ2-7	TRBV28	CASSLLRERPYEQYF
few	TRBJ2-1	TRBV12-5	CASGLYGEEEQFF
-	TRBJ2-1	TRBV4-2	CASSQDYETESYNEQFF
-	TRBJ1-2	TRBV27	CASSPRTGGLVDYGYTF
-	TRBJ2-5	TRBV2	CASSGDRGAYQETQYF
-	TRBJ2-1	TRBV29-1	CSVELGTYNEQFF
-	TRBJ1-5	TRBV7-9	CASSGGQGSNQPQHF
-	TRBJ2-1	TRBV28	CASTALAGHYNEQFF
once	TRBJ2-5	TRBV4-1	CASSQDDSGETQYF
-	TRBJ2-1	TRBV6-1	CASLDNEQFF
-	TRBJ2-5	TRBV27	CASSHLTSGRALETQYF
-	TRBJ1-5	TRBV6-1	CASSESPRGYSNQPQHF
-	TRBJ2-3	TRBV19	CASTPLRQGQGTQYF
few	TRBJ1-3	TRBV4-1	CASSPTHSGNTIYF
-	TRBJ2-2	TRBV28	CATATEGTGELFF
-	TRBJ2-6	TRBV5-1	CASSLGVLAVPSGANVLTF
-	TRBJ1-1	TRBV10-3	CAISDPGAGNTEAFF
-	TRBJ1-4	TRBV9	CASSADGSTNEKLFF
-	TRBJ1-2	TRBV27	CASSLSQTGGGGYTF
-	TRBJ2-7	TRBV18	CASSPLGQGYEQYF
-	TRBJ2-7	TRBV7-6	CASSLGDGTTHEQYF
-	TRBJ2-7	TRBV29-1	CSVLDTGFSYEQYF
once	TRBJ2-7	TRBV4-1	CASSLNPAGDYEQYF
-	TRBJ1-5	TRBV7-9	CASSFDKEDQPQHF